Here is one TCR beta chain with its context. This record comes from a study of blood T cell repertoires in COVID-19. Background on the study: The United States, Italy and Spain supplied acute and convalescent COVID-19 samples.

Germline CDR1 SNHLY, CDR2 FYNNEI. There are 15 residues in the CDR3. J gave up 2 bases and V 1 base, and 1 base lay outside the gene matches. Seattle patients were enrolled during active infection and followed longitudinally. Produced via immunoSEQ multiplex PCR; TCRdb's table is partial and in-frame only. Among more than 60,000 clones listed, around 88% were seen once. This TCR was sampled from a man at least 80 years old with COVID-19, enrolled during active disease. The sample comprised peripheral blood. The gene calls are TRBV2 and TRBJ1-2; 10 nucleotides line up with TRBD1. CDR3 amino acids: CASSEEGQGNYGYTF. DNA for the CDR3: TGTGCCAGCAGTGAAGAGGGACAGGGGAACTATGGCTACACCTTC. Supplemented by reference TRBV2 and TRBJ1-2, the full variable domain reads EPEVTQTPSHQVTQMGQEVILRCVPISNHLYFYWYRQILGQKVEFLVSFYNNEISEKSEIFDDQFSVERPDGSNFTLKIRSTKLEDSAMYFCASSEEGQGNYGYTFGSGTRLTVV.